This T cell receptor (beta chain) was obtained from a study of T cell responses to AZD1222 COVID-19 vaccine. General study points: Only a handful of AZD1222 recipients were seropositive at baseline. Donors skewed white British and female; clonal diversity was possibly underestimated. Sampling captured repertoires only after the peak T cell response.

The CDR3 has 16 amino acids. V lost 0 bases and J 1 base, leaving 13 bases between the germline ends. Germline assignment: CDR1 MNHEY and CDR2 SVGAGI. The assay was immunoSEQ multiplex PCR, and TCRdb's table has in-frame clones only and misses some. The sample lists about 190,000 clones; 90% to 95% were seen once. Concerning this clone itself: Its antigen remains unidentified.

The chain combines TRBV6-5 with TRBJ2-7; a possible D gene is TRBD2 (6 bases). This receptor was obtained from an adult in good health. The sequenced sample was peripheral blood, obtained on day 0 of AZD1222 vaccination. The CDR3: CASSYSLLADSYEQYF. The CDR3 DNA follows: TGTGCCAGCAGTTACTCGCTACTAGCTGATTCCTACGAGCAGTACTTC.